This T cell receptor beta chain is from a study of T cell responses to AZD1222 COVID-19 vaccine. Study-level information: Samples with a second dose at about 4 or about 12 weeks were pooled together.

Data came from immunoSEQ multiplex PCR; TCRdb stores just in-frame clones and leaves some out. The sample includes about 140,000 clones, about 91% of them seen just once. Trimming removed 1 base at V and 4 bases at J, with 10 bases between. In germline, CDR1 is LNHDA, CDR2 SQIVND (reference sequence). The CDR3 runs to 15 residues. The sequence was obtained from an adult in good health. V usage is TRBV19 and J usage is TRBJ2-2; TRBD2 is a possible D gene (6 bases). The sequences come from peripheral blood, collected on day 0 of AZD1222 vaccination. In DNA form, the CDR3 reads TGTGCCAGTAGTATAGCGGGAGTGGGCACCGGGGAGCTGTTTTTT. Protein sequence: CASSIAGVGTGELFF.